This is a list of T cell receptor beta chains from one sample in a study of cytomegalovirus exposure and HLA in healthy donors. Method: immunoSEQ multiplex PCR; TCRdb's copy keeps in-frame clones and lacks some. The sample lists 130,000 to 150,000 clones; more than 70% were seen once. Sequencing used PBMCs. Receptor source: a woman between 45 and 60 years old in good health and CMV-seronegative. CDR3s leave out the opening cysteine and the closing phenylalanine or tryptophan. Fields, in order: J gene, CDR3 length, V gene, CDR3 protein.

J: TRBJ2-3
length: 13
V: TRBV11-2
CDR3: ASSFNRVHTDTQY

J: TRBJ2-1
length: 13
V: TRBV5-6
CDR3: ASQQVYSSYNEQF

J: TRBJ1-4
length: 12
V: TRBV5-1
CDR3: ASSSPGRSEKLF

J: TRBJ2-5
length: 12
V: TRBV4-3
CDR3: ASSQVSGPGTQY

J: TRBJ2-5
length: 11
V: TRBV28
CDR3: ASTWPRGETQY

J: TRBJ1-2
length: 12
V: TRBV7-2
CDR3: ASRLRAQNYGYT

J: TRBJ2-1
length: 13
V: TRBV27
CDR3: AAAQWAGGGDEQF

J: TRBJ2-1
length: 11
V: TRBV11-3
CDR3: ASSSGINNEQF

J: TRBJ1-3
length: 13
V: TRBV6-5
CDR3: ASSTTSGAGNTIY

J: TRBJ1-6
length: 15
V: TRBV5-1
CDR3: ASSLRTGVTSNSPLH

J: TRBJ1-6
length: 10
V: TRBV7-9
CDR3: SSRSGDSPLH

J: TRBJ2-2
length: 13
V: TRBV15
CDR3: ATSRGGTHTGELF

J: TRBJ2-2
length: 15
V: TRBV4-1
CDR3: ASSQGSAIRNTGELF

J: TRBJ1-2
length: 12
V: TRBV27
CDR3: ASSFRATNYGYT

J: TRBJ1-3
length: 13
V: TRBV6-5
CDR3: ASSYGQGTGNTIY

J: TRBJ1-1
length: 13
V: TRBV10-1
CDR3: ASSDSKGANTEAF

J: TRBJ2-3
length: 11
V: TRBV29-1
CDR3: SVGQSSTDTQY

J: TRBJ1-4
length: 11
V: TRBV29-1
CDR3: SAGGTDNEKLF

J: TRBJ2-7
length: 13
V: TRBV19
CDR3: ASSIADGQGLEQY

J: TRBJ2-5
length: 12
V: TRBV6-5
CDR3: ASSYTTGEGEQY

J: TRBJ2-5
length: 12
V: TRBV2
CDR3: ASSVRTSQETQY

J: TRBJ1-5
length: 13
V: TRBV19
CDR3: ASSIQDGGNQPQH

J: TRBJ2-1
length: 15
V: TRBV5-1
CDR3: ASSLGLAGGIINEQF

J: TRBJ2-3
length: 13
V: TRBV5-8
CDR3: ASSHRGTYTDTQY

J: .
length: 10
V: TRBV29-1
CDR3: SVSGGSYEQY

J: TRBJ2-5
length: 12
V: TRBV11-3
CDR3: ASSPEGALETQY

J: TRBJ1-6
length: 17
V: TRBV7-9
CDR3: ASSYSRGQGAIQNSPLH

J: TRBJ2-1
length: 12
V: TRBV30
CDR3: AWRLAGRWRAQF

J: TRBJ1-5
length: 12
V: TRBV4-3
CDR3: ASSRGVSNQPQH

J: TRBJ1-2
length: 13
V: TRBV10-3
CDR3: AISETTTGTYGYT

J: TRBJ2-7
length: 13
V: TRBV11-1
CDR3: ASSPGTEFSGEQY

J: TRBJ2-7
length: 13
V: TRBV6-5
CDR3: ASGVDRGRFYEQY

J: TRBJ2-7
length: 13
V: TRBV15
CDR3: ATSRLGTGVYEQY

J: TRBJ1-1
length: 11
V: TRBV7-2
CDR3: ASSRQGRTEAF

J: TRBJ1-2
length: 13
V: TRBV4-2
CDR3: ASSPLGQGPNGYT